The T cell receptor (beta chain) described here comes from a study of blood T cell repertoires in COVID-19. Study background: PBMCs, B-cell-depleted T cells, or T cells were the source of the cDNA or gDNA that made up the material.

This clone was seen only a few times. The sample holds other DNA sequences that translate to the same CDR3. The germline V gene has CDR1 SGHRS and CDR2 YFSETQ. The V end was cut by 1 base, the J end by 5 bases, with 6 bases between. CDR3 length: 12 residues. Clinical history reported by participants formed the basis on which cohorts were assigned. Source study methods: Amplification of reference gene primers provided the estimated nucleated cell counts. Clones were read by immunoSEQ multiplex PCR, and TCRdb kept only the in-frame ones, dropping some. Clonal size and the V and J genes are those of that table, whereas D and trimming came from the DNA. The data contain about 200,000 clones, 80% to 90% of them seen just once; the ten biggest clones take up 3.5% to 4%.

The source is a woman between 40 and 55 years old with acute COVID-19. The specimen was PBMCs or T cells enriched from blood (not recorded which). The gene calls are TRBV5-1 and TRBJ2-5; no firm D call. CDR3 loop: CASSLSSETQYF. DNA of the CDR3: TGCGCCAGCAGCTTGTCGTCGGAGACCCAGTACTTC.